One and the same sample provided the 17 T cell receptor beta chains below, sequenced in a study of shared clonotypes between healthy human individuals. Produced via immunoSEQ multiplex PCR; TCRdb's table is partial and in-frame only. The sample lists approximately 980,000 clones; less than 85% were seen once. The sample consisted of memory CD4+ T cells sorted from blood. Regarding subset: CD45RA-negative fraction. The source of these receptors is a man younger than 30 in good health.

About this clone itself: The sample contains more than one DNA sequence encoding this CDR3. Here the CDR3 reads CASSLAGGNYEQYF. In DNA form, the CDR3 reads TGTGCCAGCAGCTTAGCGGGCGGGAACTACGAGCAGTACTTC. The chain couples TRBV7-9 to TRBJ2-7; tentative D call: TRBD2 (6 bases). This CDR3 has 14 residues. CDR1 and CDR2 (germline): SEHNR, FQNEAQ (reference sequence). Trimming took off 0 bases at V and 3 bases at J, with 9 bases between the two ends.

This chain links TRBV5-6 with TRBJ2-7; D remains unclear. Per germline, CDR1 SGHDT and CDR2 YYEEEE. Trimming took off 0 bases at V and 4 bases at J, with 8 bases between the two ends. This CDR3 contains 13 residues. The CDR3 region is CASSLVVSYEQYF. The CDR3 region has the DNA TGTGCCAGCAGCTTGGTAGTCAGTTACGAGCAGTACTTC.

The chain has TRBV7-8 and TRBJ2-2; TRBD2 matches 8 bases. J gave up 5 bases and V 1 base, and 6 bases lay outside the gene matches. The CDR3 totals 16 residues. CDR1 and CDR2 from the germline V gene are SGHVS and FQNEAQ. CDR3 protein: CASSLVSGIVTGELFF. The CDR3 nucleotides read TGTGCCAGCAGCTTAGTTAGCGGGATTGTTACCGGGGAGCTGTTTTTT.

The CDR3 DNA reads TGTGCCACTTGGTTGCTCGGGGGAGTAGGCGGCTACACCTTC. Translating gives CATWLLGGVGGYTF. This chain joins TRBV6-1 and TRBJ1-2, with D perhaps TRBD1 (5 bases). CDR3 length: 14 residues. V was pared by 10 bases and J by 8 bases, with 23 bases between. Germline-derived CDR1 and CDR2 are MNHNS and SASEGT.

This chain uses TRBV10-3 with TRBJ2-3, with 15 bases identical to TRBD2. Per germline, CDR1 ENHRY and CDR2 SYGVKD. The CDR3 contains 18 residues. J lost 0 bases, V lost 10 bases, and 11 bases had no gene match. The CDR3 coding sequence is TGTGCCACCACCGTCCCGGGACTAGCGGGGGGAAGCACAGATACGCAGTATTTT. This sequence encodes CATTVPGLAGGSTDTQYF.

V gene TRBV6-1 combines with J gene TRBJ2-1, with D unresolved. The CDR3 has 14 residues. Trimming removed 1 base from V and 8 bases from J, with 12 bases in between. Germline loops: CDR1 MNHNS, CDR2 SASEGT. The CDR3 DNA reads as TGTGCCAGCAGTGAAGTTCGAGGTATCGATGAGCAGTTCTTC. Translating it yields CASSEVRGIDEQFF.

This clone was counted ten times or more. The chain has TRBV28 and TRBJ1-1; D is unclear. The CDR3 length is 13 residues. Trimming cost V 6 bases and J 0 bases, with 8 bases left between them. Per the germline V gene, CDR1 is MDHEN and CDR2 is SYDVKM. The CDR3, as DNA: TGTGCCAGCAGCTTCATGCTGAACACTGAAGCTTTCTTT. Amino acids: CASSFMLNTEAFF.

The J gene is TRBJ2-2, the V gene TRBV7-2, with D possibly being TRBD2 (6 bases). V was shortened by 1 base and J by 7 bases, with 16 bases between the two germline ends. Germline values: CDR1 SGHTA, CDR2 FQGNSA. CDR3 length: 16 amino acids. CDR3 coding DNA: TGTGCCAGCAGCTTAGAGGACTACTACCTCAGCGGGGAGCTGTTTTTT. Amino acid sequence: CASSLEDYYLSGELFF. The entire variable domain, with the rest obtained from reference TRBV7-2 and TRBJ2-2, is as follows: GAGVSQSPSNKVTEKGKDVELRCDPISGHTALYWYRQSLGQGLEFLIYFQGNSAPDKSGLPSDRFSAERTGGSVSTLTIQRTQQEDSAVYLCASSLEDYYLSGELFFGEGSRLTVL.

This clone came up many times. This chain connects TRBV9 to TRBJ1-2; D not certain. CDR1 SGDLS and CDR2 YYNGEE come from the germline V gene. The CDR3 runs 14 residues. Trimming took 3 bases from V and 4 from J, leaving 13 bases between them. This chain's CDR3 is CASSALDTTYGYTF. In DNA form, the CDR3 reads TGTGCCAGCAGCGCCCTCGACACGACCTATGGCTACACCTTC.

The V gene is TRBV19, the J gene TRBJ1-6; 7 bases map to TRBD1. The V segment lost 2 bases and the J segment 0 bases; nucleotides outside the gene matches: 4. Germline CDR1 LNHDA, CDR2 SQIVND (reference sequence). The CDR3 totals 17 residues. For the CDR3, the DNA is TGTGCCAGTAGTATAACAGGGGACAGCTCCTATAATTCACCCCTCCACTTT. Amino acids: CASSITGDSSYNSPLHF.

The genes are TRBV6-6 and TRBJ2-7; D is undetermined. Germline V gene sequence: CDR1 MNHNY, CDR2 SVGAGI (reference sequence). This CDR3 contains 10 residues. Trimming cost V 5 bases and J 3 bases, with 2 bases left between them. The CDR3 protein is CASSHYEQYF. In DNA, the CDR3 is TGTGCCAGCAGTCACTACGAGCAGTACTTC.

This clone has a single count. The chain is built from TRBV29-1 and TRBJ1-1, with a weak D call TRBD1 (6 bases). CDR1 and CDR2 from the germline V gene are SQVTM and ANQGSEA. Trimming shortened V by 7 bases and J by 11 bases, and 17 bases separated the two germline ends. The CDR3 contains 11 residues. The CDR3 nucleotides read TGCAGCGCTACAGCCGGGACAATGGCTTTCTTT. Amino acid sequence: CSATAGTMAFF.

This chain uses TRBV19 with TRBJ1-2, with a possible D match to TRBD1 (6 bases). CDR3 length equals 15 residues. Germline V gene sequence: CDR1 LNHDA, CDR2 SQIVND (reference sequence). The V end lost 6 bases, the J end lost 5 bases, and 19 bases lay between the germline ends. The chain's CDR3 is CASSPGGSQGYGYTF. The CDR3 bases are TGTGCCAGTAGCCCCGGGGGCTCGCAAGGGTATGGCTACACCTTC.

The chain has TRBV13 and TRBJ2-1; D is unresolved. The CDR3 covers 16 residues. V dropped 3 bases and J dropped 7 bases, with 19 bases sitting between them. CDR1 and CDR2 (germline): PRHDT, FYEKMQ (reference sequence). As DNA, the CDR3 is TGTGCCAGCAGCTTTGGCCCCATCGTAGGGTCGAATGAGCAGTTCTTC. Encoded protein: CASSFGPIVGSNEQFF.

J is TRBJ2-1 and V is TRBV7-8; TRBD1 matches 7 bases. From germline, CDR1 is SGHVS and CDR2 FQNEAQ. J lost 0 bases, V lost 4 bases, and 3 bases had no gene match. This CDR3 region has 15 residues. Here the CDR3 reads CASSSGQSSYNEQFF. The CDR3 DNA reads as TGTGCCAGCAGCTCGGGACAGAGCTCCTACAATGAGCAGTTCTTC.

V and J are TRBV5-1 and TRBJ2-1; 11 nucleotides align to TRBD2. V shed 6 bases, J shed 7 bases, and the junction held 6 bases outside the gene matches. The CDR3 contains 14 residues. Germline assignment: CDR1 SGHRS and CDR2 YFSETQ. CDR3 region: CASTLTSGMNEQFF. DNA for the CDR3: TGCGCCAGCACTTTGACTAGCGGGATGAATGAGCAGTTCTTC.

The chain carries TRBV2 and TRBJ2-2; 7 positions agree with TRBD2. Per germline, CDR1 SNHLY and CDR2 FYNNEI. The CDR3 loop spans 13 amino acids. V lost 6 bases, J lost 5 bases, and 3 bases stayed unmatched. CDR3 in DNA: TGTGCCAGCAGGGGAGGGGAGACCGGGGAGCTGTTTTTT. As protein: CASRGGETGELFF.